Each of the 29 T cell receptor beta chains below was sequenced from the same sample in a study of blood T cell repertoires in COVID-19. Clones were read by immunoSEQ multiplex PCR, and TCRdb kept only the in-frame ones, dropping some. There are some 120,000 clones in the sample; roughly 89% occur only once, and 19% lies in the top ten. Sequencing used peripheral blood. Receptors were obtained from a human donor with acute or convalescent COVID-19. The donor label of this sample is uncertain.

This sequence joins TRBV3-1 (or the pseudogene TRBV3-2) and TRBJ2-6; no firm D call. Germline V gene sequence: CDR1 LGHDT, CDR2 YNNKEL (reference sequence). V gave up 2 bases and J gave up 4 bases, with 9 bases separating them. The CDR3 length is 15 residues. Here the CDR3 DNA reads TGTGCCAGCAGCCAATGGTTGGCCGGGGCCAACGTCCTGACTTTC. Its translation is CASSQWLAGANVLTF.

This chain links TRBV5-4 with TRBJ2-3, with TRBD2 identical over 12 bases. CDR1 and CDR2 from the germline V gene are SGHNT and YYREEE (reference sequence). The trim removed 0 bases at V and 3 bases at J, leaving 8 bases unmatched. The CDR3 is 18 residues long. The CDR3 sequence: CASSLASSGGARTDTQYF. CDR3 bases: TGTGCCAGCAGCTTGGCATCTAGCGGGGGGGCTAGAACAGATACGCAGTATTTT.

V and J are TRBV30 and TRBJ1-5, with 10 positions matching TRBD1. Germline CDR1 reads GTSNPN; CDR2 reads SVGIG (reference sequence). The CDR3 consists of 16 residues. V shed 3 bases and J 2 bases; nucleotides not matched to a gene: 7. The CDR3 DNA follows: TGTGCCTGGAGCGCCATAGGGACAGGGGGCAATCAGCCCCAGCATTTT. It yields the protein CAWSAIGTGGNQPQHF.

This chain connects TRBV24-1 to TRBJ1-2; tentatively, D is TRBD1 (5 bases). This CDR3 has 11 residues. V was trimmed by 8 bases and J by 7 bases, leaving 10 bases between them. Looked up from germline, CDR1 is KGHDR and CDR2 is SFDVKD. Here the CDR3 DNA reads TGTGCCACCACTGACGGGGGTGGCTACACCTTC. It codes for CATTDGGGYTF.

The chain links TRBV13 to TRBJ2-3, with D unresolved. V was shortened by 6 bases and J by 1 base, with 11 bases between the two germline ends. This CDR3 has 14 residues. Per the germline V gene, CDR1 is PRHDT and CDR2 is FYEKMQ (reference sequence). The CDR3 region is CASRGPLGTDTQYF. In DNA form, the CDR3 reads TGTGCCAGCAGGGGCCCCCTGGGCACAGATACGCAGTATTTT. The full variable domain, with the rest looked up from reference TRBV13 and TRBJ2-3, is AAGVIQSPRHLIKEKRETATLKCYPIPRHDTVYWYQQGPGQDPQFLISFYEKMQSDKGSIPDRFSAQQFSDYHSELNMSSLELGDSALYFCASRGPLGTDTQYFGPGTRLTVL.

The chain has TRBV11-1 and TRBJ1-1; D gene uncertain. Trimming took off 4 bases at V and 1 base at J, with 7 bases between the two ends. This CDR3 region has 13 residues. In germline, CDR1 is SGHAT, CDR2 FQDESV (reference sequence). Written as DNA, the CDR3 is TGTGCCAGCAGCTCCCAATCGAACACTGAAGCTTTCTTT. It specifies CASSSQSNTEAFF. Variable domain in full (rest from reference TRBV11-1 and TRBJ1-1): EAEVAQSPRYKITEKSQAVAFWCDPISGHATLYWYRQILGQGPELLVQFQDESVVDDSQLPKDRFSAERLKGVDSTLKIQPAELGDSAMYLCASSSQSNTEAFFGQGTRLTVV.

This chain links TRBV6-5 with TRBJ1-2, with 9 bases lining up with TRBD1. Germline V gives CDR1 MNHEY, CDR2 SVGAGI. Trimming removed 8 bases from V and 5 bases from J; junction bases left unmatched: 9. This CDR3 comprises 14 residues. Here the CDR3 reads CASAGQGYGYGYTF. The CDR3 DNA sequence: TGTGCCAGCGCGGGACAGGGATATGGTTATGGCTACACCTTC.

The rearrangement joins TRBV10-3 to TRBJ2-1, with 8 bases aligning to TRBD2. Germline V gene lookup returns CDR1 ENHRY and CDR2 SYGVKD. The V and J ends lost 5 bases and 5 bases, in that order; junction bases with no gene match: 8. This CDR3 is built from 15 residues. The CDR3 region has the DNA TGTGCCATCAGTCTATCGACTAGCGTACACAATGAGCAGTTCTTC. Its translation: CAISLSTSVHNEQFF.

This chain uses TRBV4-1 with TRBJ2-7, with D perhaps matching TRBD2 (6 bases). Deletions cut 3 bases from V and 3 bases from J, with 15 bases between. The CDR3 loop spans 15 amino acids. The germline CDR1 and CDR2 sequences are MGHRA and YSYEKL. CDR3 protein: CASSHPGGGSYEQYF. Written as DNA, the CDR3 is TGCGCCAGCAGCCACCCCGGGGGAGGAAGCTACGAGCAGTACTTC.

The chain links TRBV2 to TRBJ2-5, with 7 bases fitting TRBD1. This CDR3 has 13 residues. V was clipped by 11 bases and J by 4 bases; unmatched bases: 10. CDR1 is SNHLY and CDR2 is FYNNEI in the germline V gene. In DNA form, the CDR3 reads TGTGCCTGCGGACAGGTGGACGGAGAGACCCAGTACTTC. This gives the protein CACGQVDGETQYF.

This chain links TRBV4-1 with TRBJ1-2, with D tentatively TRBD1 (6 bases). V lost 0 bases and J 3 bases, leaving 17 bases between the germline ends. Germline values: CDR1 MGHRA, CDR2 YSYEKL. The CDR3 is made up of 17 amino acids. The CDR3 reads CASSQDPLGATDYGYTF. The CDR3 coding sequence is TGCGCCAGCAGCCAAGATCCCCTGGGGGCGACTGACTATGGCTACACCTTC.

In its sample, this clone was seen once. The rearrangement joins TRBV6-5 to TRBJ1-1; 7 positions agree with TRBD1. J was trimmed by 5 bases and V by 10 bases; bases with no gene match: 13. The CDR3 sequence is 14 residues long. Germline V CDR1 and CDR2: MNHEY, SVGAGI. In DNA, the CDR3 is TGTGCCACCTTACTTTACAGGGGAATAACTGAAGCTTTCTTT. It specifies CATLLYRGITEAFF.

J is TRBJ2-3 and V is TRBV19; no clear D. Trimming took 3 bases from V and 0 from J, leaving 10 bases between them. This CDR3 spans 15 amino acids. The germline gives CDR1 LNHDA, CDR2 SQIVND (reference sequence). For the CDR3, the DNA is TGTGCCAGTAGTATGGGCAGAACTAGCACAGATACGCAGTATTTT. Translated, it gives CASSMGRTSTDTQYF.

CDR3 sequence reads: CASSEDVGAHQPQHF. In DNA form, the CDR3 reads TGTGCCAGCAGTGAGGATGTAGGGGCCCATCAGCCCCAGCATTTT. This sequence joins TRBV6-2 or TRBV6-3 and TRBJ1-5, with TRBD1 as a possible D gene (5 bases). Germline V lookup: CDR1 MNHEY, CDR2 SVGEGT. V was clipped by 5 bases and J by 5 bases, with 16 bases between them. The CDR3 sequence is 15 residues long.

The DNA for the CDR3 is TGTGCCAGCAGTTCCCCCCAGAAAGAGACCCAGTACTTC. Protein sequence: CASSSPQKETQYF. V gene TRBV28 combines with J gene TRBJ2-5; D is ambiguous. This CDR3 comprises 13 residues. The V end was cut by 4 bases, the J end by 3 bases, with 9 bases between. The germline V gene encodes CDR1 MDHEN and CDR2 SYDVKM.

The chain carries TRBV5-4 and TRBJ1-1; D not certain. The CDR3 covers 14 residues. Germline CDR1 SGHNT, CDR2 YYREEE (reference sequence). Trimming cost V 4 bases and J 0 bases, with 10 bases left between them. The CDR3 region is CASSPGIMNTEAFF. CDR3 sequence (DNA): TGTGCCAGCAGCCCGGGGATCATGAACACTGAAGCTTTCTTT.

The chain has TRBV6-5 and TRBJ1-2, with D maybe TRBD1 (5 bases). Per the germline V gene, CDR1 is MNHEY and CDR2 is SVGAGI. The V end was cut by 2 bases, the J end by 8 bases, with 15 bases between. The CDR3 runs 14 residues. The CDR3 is CASSYKGEWGGYTF. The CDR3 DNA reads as TGTGCCAGCAGTTACAAAGGAGAGTGGGGCGGCTACACCTTC.

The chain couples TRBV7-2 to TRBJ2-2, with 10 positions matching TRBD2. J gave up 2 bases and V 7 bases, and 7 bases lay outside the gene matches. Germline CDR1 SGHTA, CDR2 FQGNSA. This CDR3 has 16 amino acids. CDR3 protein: CASTETSGINTGELFF. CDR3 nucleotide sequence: TGTGCCAGCACCGAAACTAGCGGGATAAACACCGGGGAGCTGTTTTTT.

The CDR3 sequence is CAWRQANEKLFF. The CDR3 DNA reads TGTGCCTGGAGGCAGGCTAATGAAAAACTGTTTTTT. V gene TRBV30 combines with J gene TRBJ1-4; D gene ambiguous. The germline V and J ends were trimmed by 3 bases and 3 bases, with 5 bases remaining between them. The CDR3 contains 12 residues. Per germline, CDR1 GTSNPN and CDR2 SVGIG (reference sequence).

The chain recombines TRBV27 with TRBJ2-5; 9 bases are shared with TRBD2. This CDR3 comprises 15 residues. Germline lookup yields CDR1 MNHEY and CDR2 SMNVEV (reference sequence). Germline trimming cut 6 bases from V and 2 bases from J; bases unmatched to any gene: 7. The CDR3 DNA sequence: TGTGCCAGCAGCCCTGGGCTAGCGGGGCAAGAGACCCAGTACTTC. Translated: CASSPGLAGQETQYF.

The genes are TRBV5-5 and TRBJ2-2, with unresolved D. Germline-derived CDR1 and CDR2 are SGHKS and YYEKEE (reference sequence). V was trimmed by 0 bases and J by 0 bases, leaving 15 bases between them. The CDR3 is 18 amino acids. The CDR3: CASSLVPPIAANTGELFF. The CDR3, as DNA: TGTGCCAGCAGCTTGGTTCCGCCTATCGCGGCGAACACCGGGGAGCTGTTTTTT. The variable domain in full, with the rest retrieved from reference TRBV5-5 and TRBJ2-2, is DAGVTQSPTHLIKTRGQQVTLRCSPISGHKSVSWYQQVLGQGPQFIFQYYEKEERGRGNFPDRFSARQFPNYSSELNVNALLLGDSALYLCASSLVPPIAANTGELFFGEGSRLTVL.

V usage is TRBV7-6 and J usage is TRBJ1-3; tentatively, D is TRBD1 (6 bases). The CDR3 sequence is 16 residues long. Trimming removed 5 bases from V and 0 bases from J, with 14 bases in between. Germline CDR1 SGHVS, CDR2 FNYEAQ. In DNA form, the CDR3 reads TGTGCCAGCAGCATCCGGACAGTCCCCTCTGGAAACACCATATATTTT. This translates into CASSIRTVPSGNTIYF.

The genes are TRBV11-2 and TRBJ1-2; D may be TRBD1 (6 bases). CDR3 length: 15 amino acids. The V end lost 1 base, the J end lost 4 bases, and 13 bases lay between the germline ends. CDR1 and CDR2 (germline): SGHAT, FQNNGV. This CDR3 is CASSLAGRGTYGYTF. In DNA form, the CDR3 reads TGTGCCAGCAGCTTAGCGGGCAGGGGCACCTATGGCTACACCTTC.

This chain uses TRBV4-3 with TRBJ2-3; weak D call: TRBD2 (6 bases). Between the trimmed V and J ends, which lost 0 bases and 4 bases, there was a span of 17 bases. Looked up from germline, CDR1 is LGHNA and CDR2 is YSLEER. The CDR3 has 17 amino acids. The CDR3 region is CASSQDRGIQVPDTQYF. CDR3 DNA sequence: TGCGCCAGCAGCCAAGATCGCGGGATACAAGTACCAGATACGCAGTATTTT.

The CDR3 nucleotides are TGTGCCAGCAGTGCGGGTATAGGCAGGGGGTTAGCGGGAGGAAACTACGAGCAGTACTTC. Translation gives CASSAGIGRGLAGGNYEQYF. The chain employs TRBV28 and TRBJ2-7; 10 bases fit TRBD2. V lost 5 bases to trimming and J lost 3 bases; unmatched junction nucleotides: 22. The CDR3 is 20 residues long. Germline V gene lookup returns CDR1 MDHEN and CDR2 SYDVKM.

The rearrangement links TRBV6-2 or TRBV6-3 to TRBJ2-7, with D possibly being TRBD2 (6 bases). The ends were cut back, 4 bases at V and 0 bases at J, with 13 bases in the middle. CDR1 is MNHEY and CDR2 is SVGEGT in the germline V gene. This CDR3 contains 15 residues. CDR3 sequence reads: CASSSAGPVSYEQYF. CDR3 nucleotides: TGTGCCAGCAGTTCTGCGGGACCCGTCTCCTACGAGCAGTACTTC.

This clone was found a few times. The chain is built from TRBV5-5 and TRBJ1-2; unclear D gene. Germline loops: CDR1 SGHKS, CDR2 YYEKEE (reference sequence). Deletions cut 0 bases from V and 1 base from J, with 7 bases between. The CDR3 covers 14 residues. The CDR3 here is CASSLGAINYGYTF. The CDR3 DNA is TGTGCCAGCAGCTTGGGGGCTATTAACTATGGCTACACCTTC.

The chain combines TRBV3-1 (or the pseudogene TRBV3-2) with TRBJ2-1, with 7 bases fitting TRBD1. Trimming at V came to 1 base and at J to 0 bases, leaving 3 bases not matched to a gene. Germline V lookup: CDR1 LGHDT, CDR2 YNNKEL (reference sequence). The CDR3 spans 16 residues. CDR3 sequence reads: CASSQGRDSSYNEQFF. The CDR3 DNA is TGTGCCAGCAGCCAAGGCCGGGACAGCTCCTACAATGAGCAGTTCTTC.

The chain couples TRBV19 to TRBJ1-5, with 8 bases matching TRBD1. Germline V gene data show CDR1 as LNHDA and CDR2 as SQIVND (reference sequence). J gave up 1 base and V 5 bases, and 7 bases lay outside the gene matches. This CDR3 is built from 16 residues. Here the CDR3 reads CASSPLTGASNQPQHF. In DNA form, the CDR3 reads TGTGCCAGTAGTCCACTGACAGGGGCCAGCAATCAGCCCCAGCATTTT.